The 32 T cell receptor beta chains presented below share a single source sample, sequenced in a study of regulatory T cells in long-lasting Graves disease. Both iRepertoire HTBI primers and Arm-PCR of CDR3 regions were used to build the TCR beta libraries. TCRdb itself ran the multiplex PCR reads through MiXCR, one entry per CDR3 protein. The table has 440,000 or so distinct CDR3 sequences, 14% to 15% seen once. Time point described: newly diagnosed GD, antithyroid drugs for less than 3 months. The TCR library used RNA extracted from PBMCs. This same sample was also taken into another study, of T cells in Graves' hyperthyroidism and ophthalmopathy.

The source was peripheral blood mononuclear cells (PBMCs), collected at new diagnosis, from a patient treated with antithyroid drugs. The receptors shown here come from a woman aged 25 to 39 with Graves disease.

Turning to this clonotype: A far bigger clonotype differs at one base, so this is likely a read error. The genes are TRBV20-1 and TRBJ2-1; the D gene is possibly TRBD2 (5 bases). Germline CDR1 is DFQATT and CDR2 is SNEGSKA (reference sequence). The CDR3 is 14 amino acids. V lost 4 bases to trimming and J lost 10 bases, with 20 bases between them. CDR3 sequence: CSAKGISVSYEQFF. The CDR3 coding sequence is TGCAGTGCTAAGGGTATTAGCGTATCCTACGAGCAGTTCTTC.

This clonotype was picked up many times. The CDR3 loop reads CASRQGARGYTF. The CDR3, as DNA: TGTGCCAGCAGACAGGGGGCGCGGGGCTACACCTTC. The chain recombines TRBV27 with TRBJ1-2; 9 nucleotides line up with TRBD1. V lost 6 bases to trimming and J lost 8 bases; unmatched junction nucleotides: 4. Germline V gives CDR1 MNHEY, CDR2 SMNVEV (reference sequence). The CDR3 has 12 amino acids.

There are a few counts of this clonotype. CDR3 nucleotide sequence: TGCAGTGCTAGAGATAACAGACTCTACGAGCAGTACTTC. This sequence encodes CSARDNRLYEQYF. This chain joins TRBV20-1 and TRBJ2-7, with no clear D. Germline V CDR1 and CDR2: DFQATT, SNEGSKA (reference sequence). The CDR3 is made up of 13 amino acids. V lost 0 bases and J lost 3, with 9 bases in between.

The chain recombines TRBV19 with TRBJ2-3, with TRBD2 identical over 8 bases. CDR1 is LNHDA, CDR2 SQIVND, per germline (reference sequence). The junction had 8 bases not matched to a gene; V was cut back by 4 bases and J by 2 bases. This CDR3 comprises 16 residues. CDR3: CASSTLTSGYTDTQYF. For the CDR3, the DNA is TGTGCCAGTAGTACCCTTACTAGCGGTTACACAGATACGCAGTATTTT.

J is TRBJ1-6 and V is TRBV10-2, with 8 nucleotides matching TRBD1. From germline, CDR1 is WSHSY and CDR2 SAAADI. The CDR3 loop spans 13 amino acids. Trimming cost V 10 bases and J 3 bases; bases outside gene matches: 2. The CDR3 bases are TGCGCCACTGGGACAGGCTATAATTCACCCCTCCACTTT. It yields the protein CATGTGYNSPLHF.

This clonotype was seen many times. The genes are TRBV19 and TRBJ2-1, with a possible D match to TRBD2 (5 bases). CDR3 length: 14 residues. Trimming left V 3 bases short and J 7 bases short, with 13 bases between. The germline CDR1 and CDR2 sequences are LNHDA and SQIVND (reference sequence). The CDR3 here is CASSMRETRNEQFF. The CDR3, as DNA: TGTGCCAGTAGTATGAGGGAGACGAGGAATGAGCAGTTCTTC.

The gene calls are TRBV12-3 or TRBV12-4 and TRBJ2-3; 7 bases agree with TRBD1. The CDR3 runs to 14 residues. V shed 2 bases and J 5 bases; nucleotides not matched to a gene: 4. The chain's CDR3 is CASSLTGVGDTQYF. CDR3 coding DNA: TGTGCCAGCAGTTTAACAGGGGTGGGAGATACGCAGTATTTT.

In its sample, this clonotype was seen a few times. CDR3 in DNA: TGTGCCAGCAGCCCTCTTTTGTCCGGGGCCTACGAGCAGTACTTC. Its protein product is CASSPLLSGAYEQYF. This chain joins TRBV7-6 and TRBJ2-7, with D perhaps matching TRBD2 (5 bases). With 5 bases removed from V and 2 bases from J, the gap between germline ends came to 16 bases. Germline V lookup: CDR1 SGHVS, CDR2 FNYEAQ. The CDR3 covers 15 residues.

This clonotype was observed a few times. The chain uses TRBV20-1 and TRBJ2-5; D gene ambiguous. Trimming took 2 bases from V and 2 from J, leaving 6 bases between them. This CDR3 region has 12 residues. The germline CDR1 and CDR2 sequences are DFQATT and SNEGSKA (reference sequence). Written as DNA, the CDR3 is TGCAGTGCTAGACTTAGGCAAGAGACCCAGTACTTC. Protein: CSARLRQETQYF.

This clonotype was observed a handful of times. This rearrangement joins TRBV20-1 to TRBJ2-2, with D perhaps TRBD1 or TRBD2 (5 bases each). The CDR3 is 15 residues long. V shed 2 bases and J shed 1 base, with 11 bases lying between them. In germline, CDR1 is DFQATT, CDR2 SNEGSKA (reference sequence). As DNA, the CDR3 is TGCAGTGCTAGACCGGGGCAGCTGAACACCGGGGAGCTGTTTTTT. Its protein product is CSARPGQLNTGELFF.

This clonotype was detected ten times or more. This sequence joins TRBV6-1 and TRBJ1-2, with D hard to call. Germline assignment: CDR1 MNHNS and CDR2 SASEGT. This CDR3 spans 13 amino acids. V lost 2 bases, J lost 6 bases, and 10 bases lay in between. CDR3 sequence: CASSERGGNGYTF. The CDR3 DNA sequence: TGTGCCAGCAGTGAACGCGGAGGGAATGGCTACACCTTC.

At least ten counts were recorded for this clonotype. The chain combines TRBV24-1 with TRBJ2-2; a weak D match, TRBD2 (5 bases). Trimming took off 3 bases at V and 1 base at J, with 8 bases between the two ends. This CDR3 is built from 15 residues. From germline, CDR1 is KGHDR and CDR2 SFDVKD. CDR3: CATSDEGLNTGELFF. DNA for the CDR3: TGTGCCACCAGTGATGAGGGTCTGAACACCGGGGAGCTGTTTTTT.

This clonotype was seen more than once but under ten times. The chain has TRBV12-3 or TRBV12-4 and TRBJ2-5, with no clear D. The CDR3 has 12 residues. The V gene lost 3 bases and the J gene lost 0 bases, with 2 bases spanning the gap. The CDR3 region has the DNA TGTGCCAGCAGTTTTTACCAAGAGACCCAGTACTTC. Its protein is CASSFYQETQYF.

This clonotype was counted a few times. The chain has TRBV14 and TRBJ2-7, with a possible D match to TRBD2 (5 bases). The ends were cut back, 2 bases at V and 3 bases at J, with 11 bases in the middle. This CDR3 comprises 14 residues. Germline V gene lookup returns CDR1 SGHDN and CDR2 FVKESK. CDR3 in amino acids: CASSQLPGLYEQYF. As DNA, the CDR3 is TGTGCCAGCAGCCAATTACCAGGACTCTACGAGCAGTACTTC.

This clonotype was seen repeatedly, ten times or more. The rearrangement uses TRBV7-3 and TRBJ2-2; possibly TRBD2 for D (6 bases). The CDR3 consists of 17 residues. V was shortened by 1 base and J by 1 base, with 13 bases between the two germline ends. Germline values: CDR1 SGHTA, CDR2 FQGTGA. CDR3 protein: CASSLRLREQNTGELFF. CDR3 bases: TGTGCCAGCAGCTTAAGGCTTCGGGAGCAGAACACCGGGGAGCTGTTTTTT.

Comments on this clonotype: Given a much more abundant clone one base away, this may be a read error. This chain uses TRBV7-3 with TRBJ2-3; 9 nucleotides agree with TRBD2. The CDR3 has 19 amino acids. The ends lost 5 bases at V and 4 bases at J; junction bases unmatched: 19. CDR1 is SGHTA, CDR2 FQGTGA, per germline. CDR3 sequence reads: CASSLNPISGGSRSDTQYF. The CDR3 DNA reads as TGTGCCAGCAGCCTAAACCCGATTAGCGGGGGATCAAGGTCAGATACGCAGTATTTT. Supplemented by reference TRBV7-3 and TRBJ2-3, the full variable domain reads GAGVSQTPSNKVTEKGKYVELRCDPISGHTALYWYRQSLGQGPEFLIYFQGTGAADDSGLPNDRFFAVRPEGSVSTLKIQRTERGDSAVYLCASSLNPISGGSRSDTQYFGPGTRLTVL.

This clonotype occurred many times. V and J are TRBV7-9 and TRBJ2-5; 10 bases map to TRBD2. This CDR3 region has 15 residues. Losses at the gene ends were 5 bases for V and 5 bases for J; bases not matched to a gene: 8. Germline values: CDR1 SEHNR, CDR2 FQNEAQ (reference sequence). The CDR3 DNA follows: TGTGCCAGCAGCATCAGCGGGAGGGTTTTTGAGACCCAGTACTTC. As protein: CASSISGRVFETQYF.

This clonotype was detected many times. CDR3 DNA: TGTGCCACCAGTGATTCGCGACTAGTCACAGAGACCCAGTACTTC. Translation: CATSDSRLVTETQYF. The J gene is TRBJ2-5, the V gene TRBV24-1, with D perhaps TRBD2 (6 bases). Germline V gene data show CDR1 as KGHDR and CDR2 as SFDVKD. The length of the CDR3 is 15 residues. V was cut by 2 bases and J by 4 bases, with 13 bases left in between.

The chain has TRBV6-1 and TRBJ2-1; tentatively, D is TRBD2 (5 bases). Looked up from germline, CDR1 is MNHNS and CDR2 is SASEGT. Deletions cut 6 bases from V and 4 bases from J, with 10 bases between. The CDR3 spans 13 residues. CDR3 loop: CASRQLEYNEQFF. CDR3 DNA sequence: TGTGCCAGCAGACAACTAGAATACAATGAGCAGTTCTTC.

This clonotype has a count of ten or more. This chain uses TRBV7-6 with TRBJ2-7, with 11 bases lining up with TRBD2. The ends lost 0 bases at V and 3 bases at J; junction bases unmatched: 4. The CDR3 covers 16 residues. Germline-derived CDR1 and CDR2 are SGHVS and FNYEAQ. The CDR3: CASSLAELAGVYEQYF. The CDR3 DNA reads TGTGCCAGCAGCTTAGCTGAACTAGCGGGAGTCTACGAGCAGTACTTC. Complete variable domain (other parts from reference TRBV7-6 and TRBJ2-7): GAGVSQSPRYKVTKRGQDVALRCDPISGHVSLYWYRQALGQGPEFLTYFNYEAQQDKSGLPNDRFSAERPEGSISTLTIQRTEQRDSAMYRCASSLAELAGVYEQYFGPGTRLTVT.

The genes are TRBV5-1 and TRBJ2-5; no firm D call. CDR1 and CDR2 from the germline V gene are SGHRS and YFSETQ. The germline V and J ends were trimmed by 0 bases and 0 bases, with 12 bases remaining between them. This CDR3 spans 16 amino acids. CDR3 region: CASSLGITAYQETQYF. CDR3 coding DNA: TGCGCCAGCAGCTTGGGGATAACAGCGTACCAAGAGACCCAGTACTTC.

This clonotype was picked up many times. In nucleotides, the CDR3 is TGTGCCAGCAGCAGAACTGGGGACACTGAAGCTTTCTTT. Amino acids: CASSRTGDTEAFF. This chain connects TRBV14 to TRBJ1-1; D is unclear. Per the germline V gene, CDR1 is SGHDN and CDR2 is FVKESK. The CDR3 sequence is 13 residues long. The V end lost 5 bases, the J end lost 3 bases, and 10 bases lay between the germline ends. Combining the CDR3 with reference TRBV14 and TRBJ1-1 gives the whole variable domain EAGVTQFPSHSVIEKGQTVTLRCDPISGHDNLYWYRRVMGKEIKFLLHFVKESKQDESGMPNNRFLAERTGGTYSTLKVQPAELEDSGVYFCASSRTGDTEAFFGQGTRLTVV.

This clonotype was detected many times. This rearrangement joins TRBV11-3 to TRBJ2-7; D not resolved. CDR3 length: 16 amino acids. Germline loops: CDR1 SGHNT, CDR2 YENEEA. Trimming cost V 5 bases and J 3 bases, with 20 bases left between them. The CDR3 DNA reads TGTGCCAGCAGCCAATGGACCACGGCTGGGATCTACGAGCAGTACTTC. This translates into CASSQWTTAGIYEQYF.

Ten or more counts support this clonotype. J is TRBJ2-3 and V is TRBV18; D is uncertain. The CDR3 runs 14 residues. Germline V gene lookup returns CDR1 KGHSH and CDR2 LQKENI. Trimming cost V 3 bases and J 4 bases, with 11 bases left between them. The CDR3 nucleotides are TGTGCCAGCTCACCTGATACAAGCCCAGATACGCAGTATTTT. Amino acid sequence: CASSPDTSPDTQYF.

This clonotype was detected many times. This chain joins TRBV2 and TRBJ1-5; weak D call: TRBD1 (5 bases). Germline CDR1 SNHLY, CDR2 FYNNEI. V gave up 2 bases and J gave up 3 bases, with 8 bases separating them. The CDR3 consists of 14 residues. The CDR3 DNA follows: TGTGCCAGCAGTGAACACAGGTACAATCAGCCCCAGCATTTT. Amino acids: CASSEHRYNQPQHF.

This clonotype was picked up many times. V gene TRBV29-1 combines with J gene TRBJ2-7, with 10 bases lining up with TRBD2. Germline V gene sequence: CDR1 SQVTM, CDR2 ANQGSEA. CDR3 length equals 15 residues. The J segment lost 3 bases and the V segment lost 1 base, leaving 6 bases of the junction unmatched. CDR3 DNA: TGCAGCGTTGAAGCCGTAGCGGGAGGTGTCTACGAGCAGTACTTC. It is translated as CSVEAVAGGVYEQYF.

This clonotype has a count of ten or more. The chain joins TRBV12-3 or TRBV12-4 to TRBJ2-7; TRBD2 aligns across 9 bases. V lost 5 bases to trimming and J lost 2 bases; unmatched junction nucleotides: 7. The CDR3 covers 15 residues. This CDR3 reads CASSVSSGMTYEQYF. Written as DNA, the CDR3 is TGTGCCAGCAGTGTCTCTAGCGGGATGACCTACGAGCAGTACTTC.

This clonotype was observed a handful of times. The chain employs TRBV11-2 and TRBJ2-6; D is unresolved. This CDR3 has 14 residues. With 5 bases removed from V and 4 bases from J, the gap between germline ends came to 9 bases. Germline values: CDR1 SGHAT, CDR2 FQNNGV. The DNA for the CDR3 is TGTGCCAGCAGCCCATGGTCCGGGGCCAACGTCCTGACTTTC. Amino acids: CASSPWSGANVLTF.

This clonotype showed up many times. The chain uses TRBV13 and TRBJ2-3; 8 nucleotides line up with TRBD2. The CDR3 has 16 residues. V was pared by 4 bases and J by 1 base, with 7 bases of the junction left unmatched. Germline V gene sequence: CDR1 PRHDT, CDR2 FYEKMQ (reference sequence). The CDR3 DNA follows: TGTGCCAGCAGCTCGAAAGCGGGAGCTGGCACAGATACGCAGTATTTT. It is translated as CASSSKAGAGTDTQYF. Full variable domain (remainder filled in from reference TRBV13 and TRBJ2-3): AAGVIQSPRHLIKEKRETATLKCYPIPRHDTVYWYQQGPGQDPQFLISFYEKMQSDKGSIPDRFSAQQFSDYHSELNMSSLELGDSALYFCASSSKAGAGTDTQYFGPGTRLTVL.

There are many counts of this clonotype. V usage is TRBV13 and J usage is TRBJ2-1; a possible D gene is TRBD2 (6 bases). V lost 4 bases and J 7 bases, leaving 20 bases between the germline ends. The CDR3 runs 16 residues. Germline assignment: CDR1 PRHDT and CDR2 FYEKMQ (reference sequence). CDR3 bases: TGTGCCAGCAGCTCTTCGGGGTGGAGCGGGCAGAATGAGCAGTTCTTC. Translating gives CASSSSGWSGQNEQFF.

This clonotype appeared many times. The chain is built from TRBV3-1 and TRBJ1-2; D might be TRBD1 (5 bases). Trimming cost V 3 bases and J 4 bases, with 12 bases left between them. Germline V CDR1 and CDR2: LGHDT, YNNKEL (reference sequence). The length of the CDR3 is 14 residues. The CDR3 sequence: CASSHQTAFYGYTF. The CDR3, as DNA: TGTGCCAGCAGCCATCAGACAGCCTTCTATGGCTACACCTTC.

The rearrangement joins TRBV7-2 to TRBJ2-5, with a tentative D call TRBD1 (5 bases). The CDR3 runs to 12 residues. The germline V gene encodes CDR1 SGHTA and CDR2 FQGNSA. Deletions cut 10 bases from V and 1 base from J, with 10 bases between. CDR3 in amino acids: CAIGAAQETQYF. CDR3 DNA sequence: TGTGCCATAGGGGCGGCCCAAGAGACCCAGTACTTC.